The rows below give T cell receptor beta chains drawn from one sample of a study of human T cells and chemical hapten exposure. From the RACE reads, TCRdb called clonotypes with MiXCR, one entry per CDR3 protein. The sample has more than 250,000 distinct CDR3 sequences, about 8.1% seen once. The sample was whole blood, taken in connection with sensitization to the hapten diphenylcyclopropenone (DPC). These receptor sequences come from a woman aged 40-49 years with alopecia areata. Some clones in this sample may be carry-over from other donors' samples. Each CDR3 is given with its conserved first and last residue. Each record gives: V gene, J gene, D gene, clone size, CDR3 DNA, CDR3 protein. A D gene is named only where the DNA matches it firmly. Clone size is shown for a subset of rows, as once, few, many or a class of expanded clone.

>TRBV10-3|TRBJ2-3|.|few
TGTGCCATCAGTGAGTCCCCTAGGGAGACAGATACGCAGTATTTT
CAISESPRETDTQYF
>TRBV20-1|TRBJ2-1|.|.
TGCAGTGCTAGAATCCCCGCGGAGTTCTTC
CSARIPAEFF
>TRBV4-1|TRBJ2-2|TRBD2|few
TGCGCCAGCAGCCAAGTGGCGGGGGGCGCTACCGGGGAGCTGTTTTTT
CASSQVAGGATGELFF
>TRBV5-5|TRBJ2-7|.|few
TGTGCCAGCAGCTTGGGACTACCTGCCTACGAGCAGTACTTC
CASSLGLPAYEQYF
>TRBV11-2|TRBJ2-7|TRBD2|.
TGTGCCAGCAACCACGTGGGCGGGGGGAGCGAGCAGTACTTC
CASNHVGGGSEQYF
>TRBV7-2|TRBJ1-2|TRBD1|many
TGTGCCAGCAGCTTACAGACAGGGTATAACTATGGCTACACCTTC
CASSLQTGYNYGYTF
>TRBV28|TRBJ1-4|.|.
TGTGCCAGCAGTGTGCGGACGGGGGAAAAACTGTTTTTT
CASSVRTGEKLFF
>TRBV9|TRBJ2-7|.|few
TGTGCCAGCAGCGAGGGAGGCACCACCTACGAGCAGTACTTC
CASSEGGTTYEQYF
>TRBV6-2/TRBV6-3|TRBJ2-1|TRBD2|.
TGTGCCAGCAGTAGGAGCGGGAGGGTCCATGAGCAGTTCTTC
CASSRSGRVHEQFF
>TRBV7-3|TRBJ2-3|TRBD2|few
TGTGCCAGCAGCTTAGGGAGGGGTGGCTCTAGCACAGATACGCAGTATTTT
CASSLGRGGSSTDTQYF
>TRBV9|TRBJ2-1|.|many
TGTGCCAGCAGCAGAATGGCAGGGGGGAGCAACAATGAGCAGTTCTTC
CASSRMAGGSNNEQFF
>TRBV4-2|TRBJ2-2|.|few
TGTGCCAGCAGCCAAGAAACAGCGGGTGGATCCGGGGAGCTGTTTTTT
CASSQETAGGSGELFF
>TRBV28|TRBJ2-2|TRBD1|few
TGTGCCAGCCGAACAGGGGAGACCGGGGAGCTGTTTTTT
CASRTGETGELFF
>TRBV21-1|TRBJ2-3|.|few
TGTGCCAGCAGCAAGGTCCCAGGGGGTCGGGATACGCAGTATTTT
CASSKVPGGRDTQYF
>TRBV20-1|TRBJ2-1|TRBD2|few
TGCAGTGCTAGCGGGAGGGTCTCCTACAATGAGCAGTTCTTC
CSASGRVSYNEQFF
>TRBV6-1|TRBJ2-1|.|.
TGTGCCAGCAGTGAACAGGGGGGGCCTTACAATGAGCAGTTCTTC
CASSEQGGPYNEQFF
>TRBV12-3/TRBV12-4|TRBJ2-2|TRBD2|.
TGTGCCAGCAGCCGGACTAGCGGGGCCACCGGGGAGCTGTTTTTT
CASSRTSGATGELFF
>TRBV7-3|TRBJ2-1|.|.
TGTGCCAGCAGTCGGACGCTAGACAATGAGCAGTTCTTC
CASSRTLDNEQFF
>TRBV5-1|TRBJ2-7|TRBD1|many
TGCGCCAGCAGCTTGCGCTGGGACAGTACCTACGAGCAGTACTTC
CASSLRWDSTYEQYF
>TRBV29-1|TRBJ2-1|.|many
TGCAGCGCCAAGAAGAGGGCCCGGGGGCTTGAAAATGAGCAGTTCTTC
CSAKKRARGLENEQFF
>TRBV18|TRBJ2-1|TRBD2|.
TGTGCCAGCATCCCCCCCGGGAGGCACTACAATGAGCAGTTCTTC
CASIPPGRHYNEQFF
>TRBV18|TRBJ1-2|.|few
TGTGCCAGCTCACCAACGGATACTAACTATGGCTACACCTTC
CASSPTDTNYGYTF
>TRBV6-1|TRBJ2-2|TRBD2|.
TGTGCCAGCAGTGCTCTAGCGGGAGGCCCACCGAACACCGGGGAGCTGTTTTTT
CASSALAGGPPNTGELFF
>TRBV29-1|TRBJ1-1|TRBD1|.
TGCAGCGTCCGACAGGGAGGGATCACTGAAGCTTTCTTT
CSVRQGGITEAFF